The rows below give T cell receptor beta chains drawn from one sample of a study of vaccination and CD4 T cells after COVID-19. One entry per CDR3 protein, called by TCRdb with MiXCR from the PCR reads. The top ten clones hold approximately 20% of a sample with roughly 8,300 distinct CDR3 sequences, over 30% of them seen once. Which antigens these TCRs recognize remains unknown. Sequencing was done on a sample of CD4+ T cells from blood, cultured in vitro. These receptor sequences come from a human donor in good health. Each CDR3 is given without its conserved first and last residue. The D gene is left open where the match is weak. Size tells how often a clone was seen (once, few, many) or the class of an expanded clone, and some rows leave it out.

J	size	D	V	CDR3
TRBJ1-1	-	-	TRBV7-9	ASSLGGGNTEAF
TRBJ2-5	-	TRBD2	TRBV7-2	ASSLRGSIGETQY
TRBJ2-2	few	-	TRBV7-3	ASSVEGWTGELF
TRBJ2-3	-	TRBD2	TRBV29-1	SVDGLAGYTDTQY
TRBJ2-1	-	-	TRBV20-1	QTGTQIPSSYNEQF
TRBJ1-6	-	-	TRBV9	ASSVGPRTDDSPLH
TRBJ2-2	-	TRBD1	TRBV7-6	ASSPTAQGASWAGELF
TRBJ1-5	-	-	TRBV6-2/TRBV6-3	ASNLAGQHRPQH
TRBJ2-5	-	-	TRBV20-1	SAQGRETQY
TRBJ2-1	-	TRBD2	TRBV7-9	ASSLVGGYEQF
TRBJ1-2	few	-	TRBV6-1	ASSLRGGYGYT
TRBJ2-1	-	TRBD1	TRBV7-8	ASSLEWAGGLNEQF
TRBJ1-5	few	TRBD1	TRBV20-1	SARLPRDRNQPQH
TRBJ2-2	few	-	TRBV11-3	ASSPLPSLAPKGNTGELF
TRBJ2-1	-	-	TRBV7-3	ASSLSGDMNYNEQF
TRBJ1-1	few	-	TRBV28	ASSFQGVPEAF
TRBJ2-7	-	-	TRBV6-2/TRBV6-3	ATSLTSYEQY
TRBJ1-6	-	-	TRBV5-5	ASSPDPGPPVALH
TRBJ2-2	few	TRBD1	TRBV7-2	ASSSGSGGFGELF
TRBJ2-5	few	TRBD2	TRBV6-1	ASRRTSGKETQY
TRBJ2-1	few	-	TRBV7-8	ASSLLSFRGFNNEQF
TRBJ1-4	-	-	TRBV7-9	ASSTSEREREKLF
TRBJ1-4	-	TRBD1	TRBV4-2	ASSQEGGQGDEKLF
TRBJ1-1	-	-	TRBV28	ASIFKGTEAF
TRBJ1-1	-	-	TRBV9	ASSVVEGTEAF
TRBJ2-3	-	-	TRBV7-9	ASSQWGAESTDTQY
TRBJ1-2	-	-	TRBV4-2	ASSQGGTSRGYT
TRBJ1-2	few	-	TRBV7-2	ASSGSWGIGNYGYT
TRBJ1-2	-	-	TRBV5-1	ASSLGGGPDVVS
TRBJ2-7	-	TRBD2	TRBV27	ASSLSGTPFYEQY
TRBJ2-3	-	-	TRBV5-6	ASQKTSTDTQY
TRBJ2-6	-	-	TRBV19	ASQTGGWRAMEGANVLT
TRBJ1-4	-	-	TRBV5-1	ASSSTLRAGPPI
TRBJ2-7	-	-	TRBV2	ASRNDRSPLNEQY
TRBJ2-1	once	TRBD1	TRBV7-9	ASSFDPRQGWVATNEQF
TRBJ1-2	-	TRBD1	TRBV27	ASSSRTGSNYGYT
TRBJ2-5	few	TRBD1	TRBV19	ASSGQGGETQY
TRBJ2-5	few	TRBD2	TRBV11-2	ASSHLGGAGGPSYGTQY
TRBJ2-2	few	-	TRBV6-1	ASTPASTGELF
TRBJ2-5	few	-	TRBV27	ASSYIAQETQY
TRBJ2-1	few	TRBD2	TRBV11-2	ASSPGTSGTGF
TRBJ2-3	once	-	TRBV5-5	ASSFATDTQY
TRBJ2-5	few	TRBD2	TRBV24-1	ATSDPTSGRTETQY
TRBJ2-7	-	TRBD1	TRBV7-3	ASSLRGPGQGGREQY
TRBJ2-1	few	TRBD1	TRBV11-2	ASRAGTGGWNEQF
TRBJ2-1	few	-	TRBV15	ATSKGKYNEQF
TRBJ1-2	-	TRBD1	TRBV7-3	ASSLRGLDGYT
TRBJ1-5	-	-	TRBV5-1	ASSPYGEGNQPQH
TRBJ2-1	-	-	TRBV6-1	ASSRDGAKPYSEQF
TRBJ2-7	-	TRBD2	TRBV6-2/TRBV6-3	ASTSGAPYEQY
TRBJ2-1	-	TRBD2	TRBV19	ASSIGTSGRGIGYNEQF
TRBJ2-3	-	TRBD1	TRBV7-3	ASSLAGTGFADTQY